These T cell receptor beta chains were read from a single sample in a study of T cell responses to AZD1222 COVID-19 vaccine. Clones were read by immunoSEQ multiplex PCR, and TCRdb kept only the in-frame ones, dropping some. Of under 95,000 clones in the sample, 88% were seen once. Material: peripheral blood, obtained 28 days after the second AZD1222 dose. Receptor source: an adult who received the AZD1222 COVID-19 vaccine. Both conserved end residues are part of each CDR3. A D gene is named only where the DNA matches it firmly. Expanded clones get a size class; other rows say once, few or many, or leave the size out.

>NA|NA|TRBJ1-3|TRBV10-2
TGCGCCAGCAGCGAAACCGGGACTTATGGAAACACCATATATTTT
CASSETGTYGNTIYF
>few|TRBD2|TRBJ2-2|TRBV15
TGTGCCACCAGCAGACTAGCGGGAATCGGGGAGCTGTTTTTT
CATSRLAGIGELFF
>NA|NA|TRBJ1-2|TRBV6-5
TGTGCCAGCAGTCCACAGGAATACAACTATGGCTACACCTTC
CASSPQEYNYGYTF
>once|TRBD2|TRBJ2-7|TRBV4-2
TGTGCCAGCAGCCTAGAGCGGGGGGAGAGCGAGCAGTACTTC
CASSLERGESEQYF
>few|NA|TRBJ1-2|TRBV6-5
TGTGCCACCTCCTGGGGGGGATTGGAAGGCTACACCTTC
CATSWGGLEGYTF
>NA|NA|TRBJ2-3|TRBV28
TGTGCCAGCGAACGGGGCGGGACCCCAGATACGCAGTATTTT
CASERGGTPDTQYF
>NA|NA|TRBJ2-7|TRBV7-4
TGTGCCAGCAGCTTCCGGGACATCCCTTCATACGAGCAGTACTTC
CASSFRDIPSYEQYF
>NA|NA|TRBJ2-7|TRBV4-2
TGTGCCAGCAGCCAAGTAGGGGGCGGGGGATCCTACGAGCAGTACTTC
CASSQVGGGGSYEQYF
>NA|TRBD1|TRBJ1-1|TRBV13
TGTGCCAGCAGCTTCGGACCAGGGGGCATGAACACTGAAGCTTTCTTT
CASSFGPGGMNTEAFF
>NA|NA|TRBJ2-1|TRBV5-6
TGTGCCAGCAGCTTATTGGGTGCTAGTCCTTCCGACAATGAGCAGTTCTTC
CASSLLGASPSDNEQFF
>NA|NA|TRBJ1-2|TRBV2
TGTGCCAGCAGACCTTGGGACCGTAGTAACTATGGCTACACCTTC
CASRPWDRSNYGYTF
>NA|NA|TRBJ1-2|TRBV11-2
TGTGCCAGCAGCTTAGTTCGTGGGGGACCCTATGGCTACACCTTC
CASSLVRGGPYGYTF
>NA|NA|TRBJ1-2|TRBV6-7
TGTGCCAGCAGTGCATACAGGGACCATAACTATGGCTACACCTTC
CASSAYRDHNYGYTF
>NA|TRBD1|TRBJ2-6|TRBV7-6
TGTGCCAGCAGCGCAATTAGTGGCACGAGGACAGGGAGCTCTGGGGCCAACGTCCTGACTTTC
CASSAISGTRTGSSGANVLTF
>NA|TRBD1|TRBJ1-3|TRBV19
TGTGCCAGTAGTCTGACAGGGAGAAGTATCGGGACCGCCATATATTTT
CASSLTGRSIGTAIYF
>NA|TRBD1|TRBJ2-1|TRBV2
TGTGCCAGCAGGGGGACAGCCAACAGGAATGAGCAGTTCTTC
CASRGTANRNEQFF